Listed below are T cell receptor beta chains from one sample, sequenced in a study of T cell repertoires in cytomegalovirus infection. TCRdb redid the calling of the reads with MiXCR, one entry per CDR3 protein. The table records about 300,000 distinct CDR3 sequences, around 9.6% of them present only once. Sequencing used PBMCs. The receptor source for this set is a human donor in good health (CMV status not recorded). Some clones in this sample may be carry-over from other donors' samples. Each CDR3 is given with its conserved first and last residue. The D gene is left open where the match is weak. Clone size is given for some rows only: seen once, a few or many times, or a class if the clone is expanded.

TRBV29-1,TRBJ2-5,few,-,TGCAGCGTTGATTCCCTAGAGACCCAGTACTTC,CSVDSLETQYF
TRBV12-3/TRBV12-4,TRBJ2-1,many,TRBD2,TGTGCCAGCAGTAGACTAGCGGGGTGGAATGAGCAGTTCTTC,CASSRLAGWNEQFF
TRBV29-1,TRBJ2-5,many,-,TGCAGCGTTGAGGGCGGCAGGGCGCAAGAGACCCAGTACTTC,CSVEGGRAQETQYF
TRBV27,TRBJ1-5,-,-,TGTGCCAGCAGTTGGTCTAGGGATCAGCCCCAGCATTTT,CASSWSRDQPQHF
TRBV20-1,TRBJ2-2,few,-,TGCAGTGCTGGGCCAAGAGGCATGTACACCGGGGAGCTGTTTTTT,CSAGPRGMYTGELFF
TRBV19,TRBJ2-1,few,-,TGTGCCAGTAGTGATAGGGACTCAAAGTACGATGAGCAGTTCTTC,CASSDRDSKYDEQFF
TRBV13,TRBJ2-7,-,TRBD1,TGTGCCAGCAGCCCTAGACAGGGGTACGAGCAGTACTTC,CASSPRQGYEQYF
TRBV13,TRBJ2-1,many,TRBD1,TGTGCCAGCAGCTTCACGGACAGGGTCAATGAGCAGTTCTTC,CASSFTDRVNEQFF
TRBV20-1,TRBJ2-5,-,-,TGCAGTGCTAGAATGGGGGGAGAGACCCAGTACTTC,CSARMGGETQYF
TRBV4-1,TRBJ1-5,-,-,TGCGCCAGCAGCCAAGACAACTTTCGGCCCCAGCATTTT,CASSQDNFRPQHF
TRBV7-9,TRBJ2-4,many,-,TGTGCCAGCAGCTACATAGGCGGAGGCCCGCTGATTCAGTACTTC,CASSYIGGGPLIQYF
TRBV20-1,TRBJ2-1,many,-,TGCAGTGCTAGAGGCCCCCCGGGGCAGATTGTAAATGAGCAGTTCTTC,CSARGPPGQIVNEQFF
TRBV7-9,TRBJ2-7,-,-,TGTGCCAGCAGCCGAGGGTTCGGGCAGGCCTACGAGCAGTACTTC,CASSRGFGQAYEQYF
TRBV20-1,TRBJ1-2,-,-,TGCAGTGCAAGACCCGACAACTATGGCTACACCTTC,CSARPDNYGYTF
TRBV7-2,TRBJ2-3,many,-,TGTGCCAGCAGCTACTCACGGGCCACAGATACGCAGTATTTT,CASSYSRATDTQYF
TRBV12-3/TRBV12-4,TRBJ2-7,many,-,TGTGCCAGCAGTTTACACGGGCGTTACGAGCAGTACTTC,CASSLHGRYEQYF
TRBV9,TRBJ2-1,once,-,TGTGCCAGCAGCGCCTCGCGCAATGAGCAGTTCTTC,CASSASRNEQFF
TRBV29-1,TRBJ2-5,few,-,TGCAGCTCCGGACGGCAGGGAGGAAAAGAGACCCAGTACTTC,CSSGRQGGKETQYF
TRBV10-3,TRBJ1-5,many,-,TGTGCCATCAGTGGAGGAGGACCTAGCAATCAGCCCCAGCATTTT,CAISGGGPSNQPQHF
TRBV11-1,TRBJ1-1,many,TRBD1,TGTGCCAGCAGCACAGGGGAGGAAGGTGAAGCTTTCTTT,CASSTGEEGEAFF
TRBV7-6,TRBJ1-2,many,-,TGTGCCAGCAGCCCCGGAGGGGTTACAGGCTACACCTTC,CASSPGGVTGYTF
TRBV10-3,TRBJ2-5,many,TRBD1,TGTGCCATCAGCGGGACAGGGGAAGAGACCCAGTACTTC,CAISGTGEETQYF
TRBV6-8,TRBJ1-1,-,-,TGTGCCAGCAGCCACAGGGAGAACAATGACGCTTTCTTT,CASSHRENNDAFF
TRBV29-1,TRBJ2-3,many,-,TGCAGCGTTGGGAGGGTCCTCTCAGATACGCAGTATTTT,CSVGRVLSDTQYF
TRBV27,TRBJ1-1,-,-,TGTGCCGTTGGGAGGTGGACTGAAGCTTTCTTT,CAVGRWTEAFF
TRBV7-2,TRBJ1-6,-,TRBD1,TGTGCCAGCAGCTTCGAGACAGGGAGAGATCCGGTAGTTTCACCCCTCCACTTT,CASSFETGRDPVVSPLHF